The subject of this entry is one T cell receptor (beta chain). The antigen is unknown. The germline V gene encodes CDR1 SNHLY and CDR2 FYNNEI. V was pared by 7 bases and J by 4 bases, with 6 bases of the junction left unmatched. There are 13 residues in the CDR3. This entry belongs to a study of OX40 agonist ivuxolimab in advanced cancers. Study-wide background: Patients enrolled in dose escalation were diagnosed with hepatocellular carcinoma, melanoma, renal cell or head and neck cancer. Broader study findings: Low normalized T-cell clonal expansion was additionally recorded for some nonresponders. There were, on average, more expanded clones in CD8+ T cells than in CD4+.

Here immunoSEQ multiplex PCR was the method, and the copy in TCRdb shows in-frame clones only, minus some. The table records tens of thousands of clones, 70% to 80% of them present only once. The sequence was obtained from an adult with an advanced solid tumor such as melanoma, head and neck, liver or kidney cancer. Sequencing was performed on CD4+ or CD8+ T cells sorted from blood, taken in a trial of the OX40 agonist ivuxolimab. The chain is built from TRBV2 and TRBJ2-5, with 7 bases lining up with TRBD1. CDR3 nucleotide sequence: TGTGCCAGCACTAGGGCAGGGGGAGAGACCCAGTACTTC. It is translated as CASTRAGGETQYF.